Listed below are T cell receptor beta chains from one sample, sequenced in a study of blood T cell repertoires in COVID-19. Assay used: immunoSEQ multiplex PCR; TCRdb lists only in-frame clones, some missing. Of some 240,000 clones listed, more than 65% are singletons. The sample taken for sequencing was PBMCs or T cells enriched from blood (not recorded which). Every receptor here comes from a man aged 45-65 years who had recovered from COVID-19. The CDR3 runs from the conserved cysteine through the conserved F or W. A D gene is named only where the DNA matches it firmly. Where a row states a size, it is once, few, many or the class of an expanded clone; other rows omit it.

D gene	clone size	J gene	V gene	CDR3 protein	CDR3 DNA
-	-	TRBJ2-4	TRBV5-1	CASSPGLGAKNIQYF	TGCGCCAGCAGCCCGGGACTCGGAGCCAAAAACATTCAGTACTTC
-	-	TRBJ1-5	TRBV27	CASSLGITTQPQHF	TGTGCCAGCAGTTTAGGCATAACAACGCAGCCCCAGCATTTT
TRBD1	-	TRBJ1-5	TRBV6-1	CASSEQVSGGGQPQHF	TGTGCCAGCAGTGAACAGGTGTCAGGGGGCGGTCAGCCCCAGCATTTT
TRBD1	-	TRBJ1-1	TRBV29-1	CSASAGQGSTEAFF	TGCAGCGCCTCTGCGGGACAGGGAAGCACTGAAGCTTTCTTT
-	-	TRBJ1-1	TRBV19	CASRKGFFSEAFF	TGTGCCTCCCGTAAGGGGTTCTTCTCTGAAGCTTTCTTT
-	-	TRBJ1-5	TRBV5-1	CASSSLQQTGTPISNQPQHF	TGCGCCAGCAGCTCACTCCAACAAACCGGGACACCAATTAGCAATCAGCCCCAGCATTTT
-	-	TRBJ1-2	TRBV5-1	CASSTGTDRYGYTF	TGCGCCAGCAGCACAGGGACGGATCGCTATGGCTACACCTTC
TRBD1	-	TRBJ2-3	TRBV7-9	CASSPTGGADTQYF	TGTGCCAGCAGCCCGACAGGGGGCGCAGATACGCAGTATTTT
-	-	TRBJ1-2	TRBV7-2	CASSLSAGLNYGYTF	TGTGCCAGCAGCTTAAGTGCGGGATTAAACTATGGCTACACCTTC
-	-	TRBJ1-5	TRBV6-2/TRBV6-3	CASSYRTGSSNQPQHF	TGTGCCAGCAGTTACAGAACCGGGTCGTCCAATCAGCCCCAGCATTTT
TRBD1	-	TRBJ1-1	TRBV6-5	CASSSDRGTEAFF	TGTGCCAGCAGCTCAGACAGGGGCACTGAAGCTTTCTTT
TRBD1	-	TRBJ2-3	TRBV5-1	CASRGTAQLTDTQYF	TGCGCCAGCAGAGGGACAGCCCAACTCACAGATACGCAGTATTTT
-	-	TRBJ1-1	TRBV12-5	CASGWGGRTEAFF	TGTGCTAGTGGTTGGGGGGGACGCACTGAAGCTTTCTTT
TRBD1	once	TRBJ1-1	TRBV29-1	CSAGNRGQSEAFF	TGCAGCGCGGGGAACAGGGGGCAGTCCGAAGCTTTCTTT
-	-	TRBJ2-7	TRBV6-5	CASSKTVYEQYF	TGTGCCAGCAGTAAGACAGTCTACGAGCAGTACTTC
TRBD2	-	TRBJ2-7	TRBV11-3	CASSYSGLAGGSEQYF	TGTGCCAGCAGTTACTCGGGACTAGCGGGAGGTAGCGAGCAGTACTTC
-	few	TRBJ1-2	TRBV27	CASSLSGGARYYGYTF	TGTGCCAGCAGTTTATCGGGGGGGGCGCGTTACTATGGCTACACCTTC
-	-	TRBJ1-4	TRBV6-5	CASSPTGLNEKLFF	TGTGCCAGCAGTCCGACAGGTCTTAATGAAAAACTGTTTTTT
TRBD1	once	TRBJ1-2	TRBV5-1	CASSLAGTGGRGYTF	TGCGCCAGCAGCTTGGCCGGGACAGGGGGCCGGGGCTACACCTTC
TRBD1	-	TRBJ1-1	TRBV6-4	CASSDGQGLNTEAFF	TGTGCCAGCAGTGACGGACAGGGTCTGAACACTGAAGCTTTCTTT
-	-	TRBJ1-5	TRBV4-2	CASSQAVQGANQPQHF	TGTGCCAGCAGCCAGGCCGTACAGGGAGCTAATCAGCCCCAGCATTTT
-	-	TRBJ1-1	TRBV12-3/TRBV12-4	CASRFAGRGEAFF	TGTGCCAGCAGGTTCGCGGGGAGGGGTGAAGCTTTCTTT
-	once	TRBJ1-5	TRBV19	CASCWGDNQPQHF	TGTGCCAGTTGTTGGGGGGACAATCAGCCCCAGCATTTT
TRBD1	few	TRBJ1-1	TRBV30	CAWTWTGENTEAFF	TGTGCCTGGACGTGGACAGGGGAGAACACTGAAGCTTTCTTT
-	-	TRBJ2-7	TRBV5-6	CASSSTIQVTYYEQYF	TGTGCCAGCAGCTCAACGATTCAGGTGACCTACTACGAGCAGTACTTC
-	-	TRBJ1-2	TRBV20-1	CSAAEGGYTF	TGCAGTGCTGCCGAGGGTGGCTACACCTTC
-	-	TRBJ1-5	TRBV12-5	CASGLADGGDQPQHF	TGTGCTAGTGGTTTGGCGGACGGGGGGGACCAGCCCCAGCATTTT
-	-	TRBJ1-3	TRBV11-3	CASSSARSGNTIYF	TGTGCCAGCAGCTCCGCCCGGTCTGGAAACACCATATATTTT
-	-	TRBJ2-2	TRBV7-3	CASSTGRGNTGELFF	TGTGCCAGCAGCACCGGAAGAGGGAACACCGGGGAGCTGTTTTTT
TRBD2	-	TRBJ2-5	TRBV3-1/TRBV3-2	CASSQGLAGPGTQYF	TGTGCCAGCAGCCAAGGTCTAGCGGGCCCGGGGACCCAGTACTTC
TRBD2	-	TRBJ2-1	TRBV19	CASSFVAGGPYNEQFF	TGTGCCAGTAGCTTCGTAGCGGGAGGGCCCTACAATGAGCAGTTCTTC